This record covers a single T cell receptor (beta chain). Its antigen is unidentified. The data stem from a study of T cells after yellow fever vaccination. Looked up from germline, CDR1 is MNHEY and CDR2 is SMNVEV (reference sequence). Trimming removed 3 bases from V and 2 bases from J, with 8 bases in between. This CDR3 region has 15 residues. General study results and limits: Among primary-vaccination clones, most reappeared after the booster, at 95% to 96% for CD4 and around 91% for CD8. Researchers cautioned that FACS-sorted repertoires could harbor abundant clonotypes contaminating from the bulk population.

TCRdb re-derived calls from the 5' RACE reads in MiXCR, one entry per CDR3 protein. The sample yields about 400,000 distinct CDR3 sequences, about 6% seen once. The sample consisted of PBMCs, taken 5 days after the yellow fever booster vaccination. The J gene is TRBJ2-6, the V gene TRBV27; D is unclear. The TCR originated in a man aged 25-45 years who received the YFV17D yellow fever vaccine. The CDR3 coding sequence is TGTGCCAGCAGTTTTCGTATCGCTGGGGCCAACGTCCTGACTTTC. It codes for CASSFRIAGANVLTF. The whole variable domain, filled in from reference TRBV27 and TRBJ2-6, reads EAQVTQNPRYLITVTGKKLTVTCSQNMNHEYMSWYRQDPGLGLRQIYYSMNVEVTDKGDVPEGYKVSRKEKRNFPLILESPSPNQTSLYFCASSFRIAGANVLTFGAGSRLTVL.